Listed below are T cell receptor beta chains from one sample, sequenced in a study of cytomegalovirus exposure and HLA in healthy donors. Produced via immunoSEQ multiplex PCR; TCRdb's table is partial and in-frame only. The data contain about 200,000 clones, approximately 78% of them singletons. The sample comprised PBMCs. All receptors come from a woman under 40 in good health and CMV-seronegative. Both conserved end residues are part of each CDR3. A D gene is named only where the DNA matches it firmly. Clone sizes are given selectively: once, few, many, or a class where the clone is expanded.

V: TRBV6-1
D: TRBD1
J: TRBJ2-5
size: .
CDR3: CASSPRTGSEETQYF
DNA: TGTGCCAGCAGTCCTCGGACAGGGAGTGAGGAGACCCAGTACTTC

V: TRBV4-2
D: TRBD2
J: TRBJ2-7
size: .
CDR3: CASSQEPAGGPYEQYF
DNA: TGTGCCAGCAGCCAAGAGCCCGCGGGAGGACCCTACGAGCAGTACTTC

V: TRBV6-5
D: TRBD2
J: TRBJ2-7
size: .
CDR3: CASSYSGRAYEQYF
DNA: TGTGCCAGCAGTTATTCCGGGAGGGCCTACGAGCAGTACTTC

V: TRBV7-9
D: TRBD1
J: TRBJ1-2
size: .
CDR3: CASSLIDRDGYTF
DNA: TGTGCCAGCAGCCTAATCGACAGGGATGGCTACACCTTC

V: TRBV7-3
D: TRBD2
J: TRBJ2-5
size: .
CDR3: CASRLGLAGPETQYF
DNA: TGTGCCAGCAGGTTGGGACTAGCGGGGCCAGAGACCCAGTACTTC

V: TRBV7-2
D: .
J: TRBJ1-2
size: .
CDR3: CASSQYENYGYTF
DNA: TGTGCCAGCAGCCAGTATGAAAACTATGGCTACACCTTC

V: TRBV15
D: .
J: TRBJ1-6
size: .
CDR3: CATSTIGGPLHF
DNA: TGTGCCACCAGCACCATAGGAGGACCCCTCCACTTT

V: TRBV2
D: TRBD1
J: TRBJ1-4
size: .
CDR3: CASSVGTGLNEKLFF
DNA: TGTGCCAGCAGTGTCGGGACAGGGCTTAATGAAAAACTGTTTTTT

V: TRBV7-9
D: .
J: TRBJ2-3
size: once
CDR3: CASSLARKSDTQYF
DNA: TGTGCCAGCAGCTTAGCGCGGAAGTCAGATACGCAGTATTTT

V: TRBV28
D: TRBD1
J: TRBJ1-2
size: .
CDR3: CASSSPTGNGYGYTF
DNA: TGTGCCAGCAGTTCGCCGACAGGGAACGGTTATGGCTACACCTTC

V: TRBV10-2
D: .
J: TRBJ2-3
size: .
CDR3: CAAREQGPDTQYF
DNA: TGCGCCGCCCGGGAACAGGGCCCAGATACGCAGTATTTT

V: TRBV11-2
D: .
J: TRBJ2-1
size: .
CDR3: CASSLDRVLSYNEQFF
DNA: TGTGCCAGCAGCTTAGACCGGGTCCTGTCCTACAATGAGCAGTTCTTC

V: TRBV6-5
D: TRBD2
J: TRBJ2-4
size: .
CDR3: CASRGLAGGDIQYF
DNA: TGTGCCAGCAGGGGACTAGCGGGGGGAGACATTCAGTACTTC

V: TRBV2
D: .
J: TRBJ2-5
size: .
CDR3: CASSDRGISSETQYF
DNA: TGTGCCAGCAGTGATAGGGGCATCTCTTCGGAGACCCAGTACTTC

V: TRBV5-1
D: TRBD1
J: TRBJ1-1
size: .
CDR3: CASSWGQGRTEAFF
DNA: TGCGCCAGCAGCTGGGGACAGGGTAGGACTGAAGCTTTCTTT

V: TRBV15
D: TRBD1
J: TRBJ1-3
size: .
CDR3: CATSGTVSGNTIYF
DNA: TGTGCCACCAGCGGGACAGTCTCTGGAAACACCATATATTTT

V: TRBV5-1
D: TRBD1
J: TRBJ2-7
size: .
CDR3: CASSSARQGPTYKQYF
DNA: TGCGCCAGCAGCTCTGCTCGACAGGGCCCCACCTACAAGCAGTACTTC

V: TRBV7-9
D: .
J: TRBJ2-6
size: .
CDR3: CASSLRPGQGVLTF
DNA: TGTGCCAGCAGCCTCCGTCCAGGTCAGGGCGTCCTGACTTTC

V: TRBV9
D: .
J: TRBJ2-7
size: .
CDR3: CASSVEDSSFGEQYF
DNA: TGTGCCAGCAGCGTAGAGGACAGTAGTTTTGGCGAGCAGTACTTC

V: TRBV11-2
D: .
J: TRBJ1-5
size: .
CDR3: CASSLMGTGGNQPQHF
DNA: TGTGCCAGCAGCTTAATGGGAACAGGTGGCAATCAGCCCCAGCATTTT

V: TRBV10-2
D: .
J: TRBJ1-6
size: .
CDR3: CASSEQGNSPLHF
DNA: TGCGCCAGCAGTGAGCAGGGCAATTCACCCCTCCACTTT

V: TRBV25-1
D: .
J: TRBJ2-7
size: .
CDR3: CASSEHRAPMTYEQYF
DNA: TGTGCCAGCAGTGAACACAGGGCCCCTATGACCTACGAGCAGTACTTC

V: TRBV27
D: .
J: TRBJ1-2
size: .
CDR3: CASTYPGGGYTF
DNA: TGTGCCAGCACTTACCCCGGAGGCGGCTACACCTTC

V: TRBV6-1
D: .
J: TRBJ1-3
size: .
CDR3: CASSEVGGSGNTIYF
DNA: TGTGCCAGCAGTGAAGTAGGGGGTTCTGGAAACACCATATATTTT

V: TRBV6-5
D: .
J: TRBJ2-7
size: .
CDR3: CASSEGSLGEQYF
DNA: TGTGCCAGCAGTGAGGGCTCCTTGGGGGAGCAGTACTTC

V: TRBV6-9
D: TRBD1
J: TRBJ2-4
size: .
CDR3: CASRQRQLRQGALVNIQYF
DNA: TGTGCCAGCAGACAACGCCAACTCAGACAGGGGGCGCTTGTAAACATTCAGTACTTC

V: TRBV7-7
D: .
J: TRBJ2-7
size: .
CDR3: CASSSLLGSSYEQYF
DNA: TGTGCCAGCAGCTCCCTGCTGGGGAGCTCCTACGAGCAGTACTTC

V: TRBV2
D: TRBD2
J: TRBJ2-5
size: .
CDR3: CASSPMGLAGETQYF
DNA: TGTGCCAGCAGCCCGATGGGACTAGCAGGGGAGACCCAGTACTTC

V: TRBV2
D: .
J: TRBJ2-2
size: .
CDR3: CASRTTYTGELFF
DNA: TGTGCCAGCAGGACAACTTACACCGGGGAGCTGTTTTTT